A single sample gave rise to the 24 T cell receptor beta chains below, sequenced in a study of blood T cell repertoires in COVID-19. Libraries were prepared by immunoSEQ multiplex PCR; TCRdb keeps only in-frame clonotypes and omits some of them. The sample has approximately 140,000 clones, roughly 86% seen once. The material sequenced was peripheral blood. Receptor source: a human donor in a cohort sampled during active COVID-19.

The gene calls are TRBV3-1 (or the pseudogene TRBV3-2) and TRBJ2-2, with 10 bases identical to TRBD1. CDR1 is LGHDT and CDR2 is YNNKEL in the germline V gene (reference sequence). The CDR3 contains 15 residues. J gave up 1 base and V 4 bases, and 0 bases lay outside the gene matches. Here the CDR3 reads CASSRDRGNTGELFF. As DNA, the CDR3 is TGTGCCAGCAGCCGGGACAGGGGGAACACCGGGGAGCTGTTTTTT.

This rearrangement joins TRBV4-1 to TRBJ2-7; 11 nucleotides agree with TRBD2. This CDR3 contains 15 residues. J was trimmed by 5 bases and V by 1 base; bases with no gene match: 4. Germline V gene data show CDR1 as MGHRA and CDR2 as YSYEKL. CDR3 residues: CASSQVETSGNEQYF. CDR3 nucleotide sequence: TGCGCCAGCAGCCAAGTTGAGACTAGCGGGAACGAGCAGTACTTC.

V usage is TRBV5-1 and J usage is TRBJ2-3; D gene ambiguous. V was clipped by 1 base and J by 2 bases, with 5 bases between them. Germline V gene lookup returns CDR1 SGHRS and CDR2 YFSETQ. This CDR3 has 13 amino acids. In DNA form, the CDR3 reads TGCGCCAGCAGCTTGCGGTTCACAGATACGCAGTATTTT. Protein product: CASSLRFTDTQYF.

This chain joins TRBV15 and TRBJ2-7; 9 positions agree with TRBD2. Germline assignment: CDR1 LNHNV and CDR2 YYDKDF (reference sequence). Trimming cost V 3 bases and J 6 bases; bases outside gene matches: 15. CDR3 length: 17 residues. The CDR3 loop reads CATSSESLASGKGEQYF. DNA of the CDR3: TGTGCCACCAGCAGCGAATCCCTCGCTAGCGGGAAGGGCGAGCAGTACTTC.

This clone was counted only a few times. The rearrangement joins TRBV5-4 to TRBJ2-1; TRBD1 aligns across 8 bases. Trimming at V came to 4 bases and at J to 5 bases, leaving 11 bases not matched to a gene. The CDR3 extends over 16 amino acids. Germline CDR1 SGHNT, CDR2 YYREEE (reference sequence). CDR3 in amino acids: CASSKPGQADNNEQFF. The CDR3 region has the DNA TGTGCCAGCAGCAAGCCGGGACAGGCCGATAACAATGAGCAGTTCTTC.

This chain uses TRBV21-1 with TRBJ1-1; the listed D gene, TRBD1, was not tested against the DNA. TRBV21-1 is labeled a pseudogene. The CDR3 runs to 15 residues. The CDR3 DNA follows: TGTGCCAGCAGCCCGATTGGACAGCGGAACACTGAAGCTTTCTTT. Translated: CASSPIGQRNTEAFF.

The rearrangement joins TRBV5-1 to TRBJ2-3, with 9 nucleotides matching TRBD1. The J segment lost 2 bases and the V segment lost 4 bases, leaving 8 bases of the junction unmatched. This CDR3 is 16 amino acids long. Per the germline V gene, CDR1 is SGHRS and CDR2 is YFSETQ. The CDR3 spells CASSLMDRGLTDTQYF. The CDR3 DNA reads TGCGCCAGCAGCCTCATGGACAGGGGCCTCACAGATACGCAGTATTTT.

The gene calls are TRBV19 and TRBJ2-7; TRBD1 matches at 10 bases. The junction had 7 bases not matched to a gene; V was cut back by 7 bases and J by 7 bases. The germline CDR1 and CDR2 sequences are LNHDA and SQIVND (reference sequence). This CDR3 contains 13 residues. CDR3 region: CASKGDRGREQYF. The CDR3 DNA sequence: TGTGCCAGTAAGGGGGACAGGGGCAGAGAGCAGTACTTC.

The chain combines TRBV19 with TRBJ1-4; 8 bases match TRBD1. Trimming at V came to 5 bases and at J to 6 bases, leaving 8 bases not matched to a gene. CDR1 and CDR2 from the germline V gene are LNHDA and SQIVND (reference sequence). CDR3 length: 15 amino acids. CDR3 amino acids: CASSSTGTGHEKLFF. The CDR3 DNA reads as TGTGCCAGTAGTTCAACCGGGACAGGTCATGAAAAACTGTTTTTT.

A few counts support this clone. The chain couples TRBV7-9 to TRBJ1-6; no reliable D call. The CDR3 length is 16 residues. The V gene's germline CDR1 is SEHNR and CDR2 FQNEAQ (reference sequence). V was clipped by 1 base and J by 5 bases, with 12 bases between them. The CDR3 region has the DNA TGTGCCAGCAGCTTAGGGGCGGGTACGAATAATTCACCCCTCCACTTT. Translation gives CASSLGAGTNNSPLHF.

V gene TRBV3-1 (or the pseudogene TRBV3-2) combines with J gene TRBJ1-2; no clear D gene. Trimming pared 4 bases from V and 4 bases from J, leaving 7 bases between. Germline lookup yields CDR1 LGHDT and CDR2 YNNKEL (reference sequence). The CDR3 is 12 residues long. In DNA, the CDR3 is TGTGCCAGCAGCCGGTCGGTCTATGGCTACACCTTC. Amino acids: CASSRSVYGYTF.

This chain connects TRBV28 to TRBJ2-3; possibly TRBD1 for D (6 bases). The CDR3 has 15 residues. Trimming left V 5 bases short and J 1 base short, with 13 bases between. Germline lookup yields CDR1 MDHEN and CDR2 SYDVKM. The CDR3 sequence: CASSRTAGGTDTQYF. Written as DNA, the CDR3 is TGTGCCAGCAGTCGGACAGCCGGAGGCACAGATACGCAGTATTTT.

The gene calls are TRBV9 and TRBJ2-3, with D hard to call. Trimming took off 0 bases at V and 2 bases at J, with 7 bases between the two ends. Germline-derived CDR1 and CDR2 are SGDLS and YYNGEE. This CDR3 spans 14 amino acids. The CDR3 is CASSVVPYTDTQYF. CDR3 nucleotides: TGTGCCAGCAGCGTAGTTCCCTACACAGATACGCAGTATTTT.

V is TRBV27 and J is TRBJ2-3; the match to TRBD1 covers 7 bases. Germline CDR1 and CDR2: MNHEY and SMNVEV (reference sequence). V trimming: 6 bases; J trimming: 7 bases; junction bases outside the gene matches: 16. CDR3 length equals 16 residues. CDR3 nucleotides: TGTGCCAGCAGCACCACGAGACAGGGTGCGTTTTATACGCAGTATTTT. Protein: CASSTTRQGAFYTQYF.

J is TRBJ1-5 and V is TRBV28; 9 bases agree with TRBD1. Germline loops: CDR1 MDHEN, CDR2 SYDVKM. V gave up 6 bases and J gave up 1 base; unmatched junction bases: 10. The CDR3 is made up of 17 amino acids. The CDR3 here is CASSPTDRGLSNQPQHF. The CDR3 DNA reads TGTGCCAGCAGCCCTACGGACAGGGGATTAAGCAATCAGCCCCAGCATTTT.

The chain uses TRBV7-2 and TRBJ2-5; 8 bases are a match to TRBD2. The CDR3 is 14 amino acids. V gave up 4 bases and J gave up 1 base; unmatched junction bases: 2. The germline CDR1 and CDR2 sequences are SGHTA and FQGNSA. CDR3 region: CASSSTSAQETQYF. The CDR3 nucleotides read TGTGCCAGCAGCTCGACTAGCGCCCAAGAGACCCAGTACTTC.

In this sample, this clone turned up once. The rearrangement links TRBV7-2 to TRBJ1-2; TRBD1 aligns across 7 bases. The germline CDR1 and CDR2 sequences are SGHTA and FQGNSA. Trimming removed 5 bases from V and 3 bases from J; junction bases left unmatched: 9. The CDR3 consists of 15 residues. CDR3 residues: CASSPGTARDYGYTF. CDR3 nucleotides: TGTGCCAGCAGCCCAGGGACAGCTAGGGACTATGGCTACACCTTC.

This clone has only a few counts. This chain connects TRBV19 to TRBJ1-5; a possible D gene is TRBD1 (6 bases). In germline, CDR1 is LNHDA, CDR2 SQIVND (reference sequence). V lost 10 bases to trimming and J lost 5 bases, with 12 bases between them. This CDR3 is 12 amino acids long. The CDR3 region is CATGATHQPQHF. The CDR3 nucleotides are TGTGCCACAGGGGCGACACATCAGCCCCAGCATTTT.

This CDR3 reads CASSQVNGEGSPLHF. In DNA, the CDR3 is TGTGCCAGCAGCCAAGTTAACGGGGAAGGATCACCCCTCCACTTT. V is TRBV3-1 (or the pseudogene TRBV3-2) and J is TRBJ1-6; the D is unclear. The V and J ends lost 1 base and 10 bases respectively, with 14 bases between them. Per the germline V gene, CDR1 is LGHDT and CDR2 is YNNKEL (reference sequence). The CDR3 runs to 15 residues.

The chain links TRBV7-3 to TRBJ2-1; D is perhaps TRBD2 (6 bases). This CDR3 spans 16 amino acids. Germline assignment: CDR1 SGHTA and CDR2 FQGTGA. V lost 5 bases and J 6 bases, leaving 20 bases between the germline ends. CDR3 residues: CASSPSPGSSLNEQFF. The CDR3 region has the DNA TGTGCCAGCAGCCCATCCCCCGGGAGTAGCCTCAATGAGCAGTTCTTC. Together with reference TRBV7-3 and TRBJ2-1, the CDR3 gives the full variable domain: GAGVSQTPSNKVTEKGKYVELRCDPISGHTALYWYRQSLGQGPEFLIYFQGTGAADDSGLPNDRFFAVRPEGSVSTLKIQRTERGDSAVYLCASSPSPGSSLNEQFFGPGTRLTVL.

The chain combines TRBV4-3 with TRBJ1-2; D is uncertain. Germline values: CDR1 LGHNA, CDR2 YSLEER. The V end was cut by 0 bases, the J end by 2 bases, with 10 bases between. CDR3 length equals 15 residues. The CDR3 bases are TGCGCCAGCAGCCAAGATCCTATGTCCAACTATGGCTACACCTTC. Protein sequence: CASSQDPMSNYGYTF.

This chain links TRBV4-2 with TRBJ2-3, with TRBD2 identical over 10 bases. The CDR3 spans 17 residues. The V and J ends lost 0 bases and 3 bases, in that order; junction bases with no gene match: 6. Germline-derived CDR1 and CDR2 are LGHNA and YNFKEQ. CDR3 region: CASSQDPSGRWTDTQYF. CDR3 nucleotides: TGTGCCAGCAGCCAAGATCCTAGCGGGAGATGGACAGATACGCAGTATTTT.

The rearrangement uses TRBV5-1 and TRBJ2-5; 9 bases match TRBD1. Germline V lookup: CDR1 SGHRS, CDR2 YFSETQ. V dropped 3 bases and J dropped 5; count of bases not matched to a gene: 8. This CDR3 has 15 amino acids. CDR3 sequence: CASSSLGQGHETQYF. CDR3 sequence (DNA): TGCGCCAGCAGCTCGCTTGGACAGGGGCACGAGACCCAGTACTTC.

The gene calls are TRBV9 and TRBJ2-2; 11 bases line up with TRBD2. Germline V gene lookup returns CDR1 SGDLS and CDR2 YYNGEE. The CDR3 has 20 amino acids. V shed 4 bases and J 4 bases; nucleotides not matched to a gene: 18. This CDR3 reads CASSPQSLGSSGRPTGELFF. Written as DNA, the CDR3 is TGTGCCAGCAGCCCCCAATCCCTAGGCTCTAGCGGGAGGCCCACCGGGGAGCTGTTTTTT. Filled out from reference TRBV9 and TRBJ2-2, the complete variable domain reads DSGVTQTPKHLITATGQRVTLRCSPRSGDLSVYWYQQSLDQGLQFLIQYYNGEERAKGNILERFSAQQFPDLHSELNLSSLELGDSALYFCASSPQSLGSSGRPTGELFFGEGSRLTVL.